This record looks at one T cell receptor (beta chain) sequence and its context. Its antigen is not known. Clones were read by immunoSEQ multiplex PCR, and TCRdb kept only the in-frame ones, dropping some. This sample has some 69,000 clones, with roughly 73% found just once. These data originate in a study of vaccination effects on CD4 cells after COVID-19. Researchers isolated CD4+ T cells once approximately eleven days of culture had elapsed. Participants were vaccinated with two doses of either the BNT162b2 or mRNA-1273 vaccine. V dropped 1 base and J dropped 5; count of bases not matched to a gene: 9. Germline CDR1 is LGHDT and CDR2 is YNNKEL (reference sequence). The CDR3 runs 18 residues.

This chain connects TRBV3-1 (or the pseudogene TRBV3-2) to TRBJ2-3; 13 bases line up with TRBD2. The sample consisted of CD4+ T cells from PBMCs cultured without peptide, taken after COVID-19 vaccination. The source is a human donor who received a COVID-19 vaccine. Here the CDR3 reads CASSQGHPTSGGVDTQYF. CDR3 nucleotide sequence: TGTGCCAGCAGCCAAGGCCACCCAACTAGCGGGGGGGTAGATACGCAGTATTTT.